This passage covers 28 T cell receptor beta chains from one sample sequenced in a study of CD8+ T cells in alopecia areata. As the sequencing template, cDNA was produced by extracting RNA and reverse transcribing it. Clones were sequenced by immunoSEQ multiplex PCR, and TCRdb holds only the in-frame ones, with some missing. The sample includes about 270,000 clones, about 62% seen only once; the top ten take 0.9% to 0.95%. As for treatment: oral pan-JAK inhibitor, 5-10 mg twice daily. The specimen comprised CD4+ T cells sorted from blood, sampled at roughly week 53, from a patient treated with tofacitinib. The origin of the receptors is a human donor with alopecia areata.

The chain links TRBV6-1 to TRBJ2-7; a possible D gene is TRBD2 (7 bases). The V gene lost 6 bases and the J gene lost 4 bases, with 13 bases spanning the gap. Germline CDR1 and CDR2: MNHNS and SASEGT. The CDR3 sequence is 13 residues long. CDR3 coding DNA: TGTGCCAGCAGCGGCGGGGGCTTATACGAGCAGTACTTC. Amino acids: CASSGGGLYEQYF.

This clone occurred a few times. The CDR3 bases are TGTGCCAGCAGCTTAGAACCGCTAAGCACTGAAGCTTTCTTT. Its protein is CASSLEPLSTEAFF. V gene TRBV7-2 combines with J gene TRBJ1-1; D is unresolved. There are 14 residues in the CDR3. With 1 base removed from V and 4 bases from J, the gap between germline ends came to 10 bases. Germline lookup yields CDR1 SGHTA and CDR2 FQGNSA.

The V call is TRBV7-9, the J call TRBJ2-5; D call uncertain. Germline CDR1 reads SEHNR; CDR2 reads FQNEAQ (reference sequence). The CDR3 consists of 15 residues. With 1 base removed from V and 3 bases from J, the gap between germline ends came to 12 bases. The CDR3 DNA sequence: TGTGCCAGCAGCTTAGTGAGGCAGGTCGAAGAGACCCAGTACTTC. It translates to CASSLVRQVEETQYF.

This clone was counted a few times. The chain employs TRBV14 and TRBJ1-1; D unclear. Trimming removed 1 base at V and 5 bases at J, with 5 bases between. Germline CDR1 reads SGHDN; CDR2 reads FVKESK. The CDR3 consists of 12 residues. This CDR3 reads CASSQVGTEAFF. CDR3 bases: TGTGCCAGCAGCCAAGTCGGGACTGAAGCTTTCTTT.

The chain couples TRBV18 to TRBJ2-5; perhaps TRBD2 as D (5 bases). CDR1 and CDR2 from the germline V gene are KGHSH and LQKENI. The ends were cut back, 6 bases at V and 1 base at J, with 15 bases in the middle. The CDR3 loop spans 15 amino acids. The CDR3, as DNA: TGTGCCAGCTCGCTCGGAGGAGTACGCCAAGAGACCCAGTACTTC. It is translated as CASSLGGVRQETQYF.

The chain links TRBV29-1 to TRBJ1-1, with TRBD1 identical over 7 bases. CDR3 length equals 14 residues. The junction had 13 bases not matched to a gene; V was cut back by 7 bases and J by 5 bases. Per the germline V gene, CDR1 is SQVTM and CDR2 is ANQGSEA. The CDR3 spells CSGSSTGDGTEAFF. The CDR3 coding sequence is TGCAGCGGCTCATCAACAGGGGATGGAACTGAAGCTTTCTTT.

The genes are TRBV4-1 and TRBJ1-5; a weak D match, TRBD1 (6 bases). CDR1 and CDR2 from the germline V gene are MGHRA and YSYEKL. Trimming removed 0 bases from V and 5 bases from J, with 11 bases in between. The CDR3 spans 15 residues. The DNA for the CDR3 is TGCGCCAGCAGCCAAGAGGGCCAGGGGTATCAGCCCCAGCATTTT. The encoded protein is CASSQEGQGYQPQHF.

V usage is TRBV4-1 and J usage is TRBJ2-1, with D tentatively TRBD2 (7 bases). The ends were cut back, 5 bases at V and 7 bases at J, with 27 bases in the middle. Per germline, CDR1 MGHRA and CDR2 YSYEKL. This CDR3 comprises 18 residues. Written as DNA, the CDR3 is TGCGCCAGCAGCTCGCCTACTAGGGGAGGGGGGCCATTTAATGAGCAGTTCTTC. Its translation is CASSSPTRGGGPFNEQFF.

The chain links TRBV2 to TRBJ2-4; D is possibly TRBD2 (5 bases). This CDR3 has 15 amino acids. Looked up from germline, CDR1 is SNHLY and CDR2 is FYNNEI. V gave up 6 bases and J gave up 8 bases, with 20 bases separating them. The CDR3 spells CASSPRRSGNDIQYF. For the CDR3, the DNA is TGTGCCAGCAGCCCTAGGCGGTCGGGGAATGACATTCAGTACTTC. Together with reference TRBV2 and TRBJ2-4, the CDR3 gives the full variable domain: EPEVTQTPSHQVTQMGQEVILRCVPISNHLYFYWYRQILGQKVEFLVSFYNNEISEKSEIFDDQFSVERPDGSNFTLKIRSTKLEDSAMYFCASSPRRSGNDIQYFGAGTRLSVL.

In this sample, this clone turned up once. The chain couples TRBV6-5 to TRBJ1-2; 8 positions agree with TRBD1. Germline loops: CDR1 MNHEY, CDR2 SVGAGI. The V segment lost 7 bases and the J segment 4 bases; nucleotides outside the gene matches: 5. The CDR3 is 13 residues long. DNA for the CDR3: TGTGCCAGCACCCCGACAGGGGCCTATGGCTACACCTTC. This encodes CASTPTGAYGYTF.

This chain connects TRBV29-1 to TRBJ2-1; 8 bases agree with TRBD2. Looked up from germline, CDR1 is SQVTM and CDR2 is ANQGSEA. With V trimmed by 6 bases and J by 5 bases, 6 bases remained unmatched. This CDR3 has 13 residues. The CDR3 nucleotides read TGCAGCGTGAGGCGGGGGGCAAACAATGAGCAGTTCTTC. Translated, it gives CSVRRGANNEQFF.

This clone was detected many times. The chain combines TRBV7-8 with TRBJ2-4; no clear D gene. This CDR3 has 14 amino acids. The germline V gene encodes CDR1 SGHVS and CDR2 FQNEAQ. Trimming pared 1 base from V and 3 bases from J, leaving 7 bases between. CDR3 in amino acids: CASSLGLRKNIQYF. In nucleotides, the CDR3 is TGTGCCAGCAGCTTAGGCCTGCGCAAAAACATTCAGTACTTC.

The gene calls are TRBV30 and TRBJ1-1; possible D gene TRBD1, 6 bases. Germline CDR1 is GTSNPN and CDR2 is SVGIG (reference sequence). This CDR3 is 11 amino acids long. V lost 0 bases to trimming and J lost 11 bases, with 10 bases between them. The CDR3 bases are TGTGCCTGGAGTGTAGGGGGGCAGGCTTTCTTT. Translated, it gives CAWSVGGQAFF.

The rearrangement joins TRBV18 to TRBJ1-5, with D hard to call. CDR3 size: 13 residues. The V end was cut by 2 bases, the J end by 5 bases, with 7 bases between. Germline V gene data show CDR1 as KGHSH and CDR2 as LQKENI. CDR3 coding DNA: TGTGCCAGCTCACCAGGGCCTGATCAGCCCCAGCATTTT. Translation: CASSPGPDQPQHF.

V gene TRBV20-1 combines with J gene TRBJ1-1, with TRBD1 matching 7 bases. CDR1 and CDR2 from the germline V gene are DFQATT and SNEGSKA (reference sequence). This CDR3 has 11 amino acids. Trimming took 5 bases from V and 4 from J; bases not matched to a gene: 1. In DNA form, the CDR3 reads TGCAGTGCTCACAGGGGCACTGAAGCTTTCTTT. Translated, it gives CSAHRGTEAFF.

This chain joins TRBV11-1 and TRBJ2-1; weak D call: TRBD2 (6 bases). Trimming cost V 3 bases and J 8 bases, with 17 bases left between them. From germline, CDR1 is SGHAT and CDR2 FQDESV (reference sequence). This CDR3 region has 15 residues. CDR3 sequence (DNA): TGTGCCAGCAGCTTTAGCAGACCCGGGGAGGATGAGCAGTTCTTC. Its protein is CASSFSRPGEDEQFF.

The CDR3 coding sequence is TGTGCCAGCAGTGAAACAGGGTTTGGACCTTACGAGCAGTACTTC. The encoded protein is CASSETGFGPYEQYF. The V call is TRBV27, the J call TRBJ2-7; a weak D match, TRBD1 (6 bases). The ends were cut back, 5 bases at V and 4 bases at J, with 18 bases in the middle. The CDR3 is 15 residues long. Germline-derived CDR1 and CDR2 are MNHEY and SMNVEV (reference sequence).

This sequence joins TRBV4-1 and TRBJ2-2, with 12 bases matching TRBD1. This CDR3 is built from 17 residues. Germline V lookup: CDR1 MGHRA, CDR2 YSYEKL. The V segment lost 0 bases and the J segment 7 bases; nucleotides outside the gene matches: 6. The CDR3 bases are TGCGCCAGCAGCCAAGATCGGGGACAGGGGGCAGGCGGGGAGCTGTTTTTT. This codes for CASSQDRGQGAGGELFF.

V and J are TRBV5-1 and TRBJ2-1; D is tentatively TRBD1 or TRBD2 (6 bases each). V lost 3 bases and J 5 bases, leaving 21 bases between the germline ends. Germline V gene data show CDR1 as SGHRS and CDR2 as YFSETQ. This CDR3 comprises 17 residues. The CDR3 reads CASSWGLTSFFHNEQFF. CDR3 DNA: TGCGCCAGCAGCTGGGGGCTGACTAGTTTTTTCCACAATGAGCAGTTCTTC.

The chain employs TRBV5-1 and TRBJ2-3; TRBD1 agrees at 8 bases. The CDR3 contains 15 residues. The V gene end was trimmed by 2 bases and the J gene end by 2 bases; junction bases not matched to a gene: 4. Germline V gene data show CDR1 as SGHRS and CDR2 as YFSETQ. The CDR3 DNA follows: TGCGCCAGCAGCTTCGGACAGGGTGACACAGATACGCAGTATTTT. Translation gives CASSFGQGDTDTQYF.

This sequence joins TRBV5-6 and TRBJ2-1, with D maybe TRBD1 (5 bases). The CDR3 runs to 13 residues. Trimming shortened V by 1 base and J by 7 bases, and 9 bases separated the two germline ends. In germline, CDR1 is SGHDT, CDR2 YYEEEE. In DNA form, the CDR3 reads TGTGCCAGCAGCTTGAGAAGGGGTAATGAGCAGTTCTTC. It yields the protein CASSLRRGNEQFF.

The V call is TRBV5-1, the J call TRBJ2-1, with 12 nucleotides matching TRBD2. The CDR3 sequence is 16 residues long. Trimming cost V 1 base and J 10 bases; bases outside gene matches: 9. Germline assignment: CDR1 SGHRS and CDR2 YFSETQ. This CDR3 reads CASSLLASGGAREQFF. Here the CDR3 DNA reads TGCGCCAGCAGCTTGCTGGCTAGCGGGGGGGCAAGGGAGCAGTTCTTC.

The V gene is TRBV11-2, the J gene TRBJ2-5; 7 nucleotides align to TRBD2. Germline assignment: CDR1 SGHAT and CDR2 FQNNGV. There are 16 residues in the CDR3. With 1 base clipped from V and 5 bases from J, the junction kept 10 bases outside the gene matches. This CDR3 reads CASSLAVLARGETQYF. The CDR3 bases are TGTGCCAGCAGCTTAGCGGTACTAGCGCGGGGCGAGACCCAGTACTTC.

The rearrangement links TRBV19 to TRBJ2-5; D possibly corresponds to TRBD1 (6 bases). V gave up 3 bases and J gave up 5 bases, with 13 bases separating them. In germline, CDR1 is LNHDA, CDR2 SQIVND (reference sequence). The CDR3 loop spans 14 amino acids. The CDR3 DNA follows: TGTGCCAGTAGTATCGGACAGTACCTGGAGACCCAGTACTTC. It yields the protein CASSIGQYLETQYF.

A remark on this clone: This clone may be a read error of a much larger clone one base away. The chain joins TRBV7-9 to TRBJ2-3; no definite D call. CDR1 and CDR2 from the germline V gene are SEHNR and FQNEAQ (reference sequence). The CDR3 contains 11 residues. Between the trimmed V and J ends, which lost 4 bases and 2 bases, there was a span of 1 base. As DNA, the CDR3 is TGTGCCAGCAGCTACACAGATACGCAGTATTTT. This gives the protein CASSYTDTQYF.

The chain carries TRBV9 and TRBJ1-1; a possible D gene is TRBD1 (5 bases). The V end lost 5 bases, the J end lost 1 base, and 12 bases lay between the germline ends. The CDR3 covers 14 residues. Germline CDR1 is SGDLS and CDR2 is YYNGEE. The CDR3 region has the DNA TGTGCCAGCAGTATACTCAGGGAGAACACTGAAGCTTTCTTT. Translating it yields CASSILRENTEAFF.

This clone turned up a few times. The chain couples TRBV10-3 to TRBJ1-5; D gene unclear. Looked up from germline, CDR1 is ENHRY and CDR2 is SYGVKD. Trimming cost V 3 bases and J 7 bases, with 13 bases left between them. The CDR3 extends over 14 amino acids. The CDR3, as DNA: TGTGCCATCAGTGACCGGGATAGGCGGCAGCCCCAGCATTTT. Amino acid sequence: CAISDRDRRQPQHF.

This clone showed up just a few times. The rearrangement links TRBV15 to TRBJ2-7; 11 positions match TRBD1. The CDR3 is 13 amino acids. CDR1 and CDR2 (germline): LNHNV, YYDKDF (reference sequence). With V trimmed by 6 bases and J by 4 bases, 2 bases remained unmatched. The CDR3 protein is CATRRDRGYEQYF. For the CDR3, the DNA is TGTGCCACCAGGAGGGACAGGGGGTACGAGCAGTACTTC.